Shown below are 27 T cell receptor beta chains from a single sample sequenced in a study of T cells in Graves' hyperthyroidism and ophthalmopathy. Regions amplified from RNA transcripts were the TCR beta CDR3 regions. First-round RT-PCR with HTBI primers amplified the TCR CDR3 region. TCRdb redid the calling of the multiplex PCR reads with MiXCR, one entry per CDR3 protein. The repertoire consists of hundreds of thousands of distinct CDR3 sequences, with 14% occurring once and the leading ten covering 10% to 13%. Sequencing input: blood. These receptor sequences come from a woman aged 18-30 years with Graves' hyperthyroidism.

This clonotype has only a few counts. This sequence joins TRBV29-1 and TRBJ2-1, with TRBD2 identical over 9 bases. The CDR3 spans 12 residues. In germline, CDR1 is SQVTM, CDR2 ANQGSEA. J lost 7 bases, V lost 8 bases, and 6 bases had no gene match. The CDR3 protein is CSQTTSGNEQFF. Written as DNA, the CDR3 is TGCAGCCAAACTACTAGCGGGAATGAGCAGTTCTTC.

Only a few counts were recorded for this clonotype. The rearrangement joins TRBV7-2 to TRBJ1-2; D unresolved. The V gene's germline CDR1 is SGHTA and CDR2 FQGNSA. V shed 1 base and J shed 8 bases, with 14 bases lying between them. The CDR3 has 14 residues. Here the CDR3 reads CASSLDQFWRGYTF. The CDR3 DNA follows: TGTGCCAGCAGCTTAGACCAATTCTGGAGGGGCTACACCTTC.

This clonotype has just a few counts. The chain employs TRBV4-1 and TRBJ2-1; 10 bases line up with TRBD2. This CDR3 region has 21 residues. Germline CDR1 MGHRA, CDR2 YSYEKL. V gave up 4 bases and J gave up 4 bases; unmatched junction bases: 22. The CDR3 loop reads CASSRLPTFTLGTSAYNEQFF. The CDR3 DNA sequence: TGCGCCAGCAGCCGCTTACCTACTTTTACCCTTGGGACTAGCGCATACAATGAGCAGTTCTTC.

This clonotype was seen more than once but under ten times. The rearrangement uses TRBV29-1 and TRBJ2-7, with TRBD2 matching over 7 bases. This CDR3 contains 14 residues. The V segment lost 4 bases and the J segment 6 bases; nucleotides outside the gene matches: 12. Germline V gene data show CDR1 as SQVTM and CDR2 as ANQGSEA. Here the CDR3 DNA reads TGCAGCGTTGGCGGGGCTAGCGGTGACCTCGAGCAGTACTTC. This sequence encodes CSVGGASGDLEQYF.

This clonotype was seen repeatedly, ten times or more. The rearrangement links TRBV6-1 to TRBJ2-5; 13 nucleotides agree with TRBD2. Germline V gene data show CDR1 as MNHNS and CDR2 as SASEGT. CDR3 length: 19 amino acids. Trimming removed 7 bases from V and 1 base from J; junction bases left unmatched: 15. CDR3 in DNA: TGTGCCAGCACCCCCATAACTAGCGGGAGGGCCCGAATCCAAGAGACCCAGTACTTC. Protein: CASTPITSGRARIQETQYF.

This clonotype showed up many times. The chain links TRBV27 to TRBJ1-5; TRBD1 is a possible D gene (5 bases). V lost 6 bases, J lost 0 bases, and 9 bases lay in between. Germline CDR1 and CDR2: MNHEY and SMNVEV (reference sequence). This CDR3 comprises 14 residues. The CDR3 protein is CASSGGYSNQPQHF. The CDR3 DNA follows: TGTGCCAGCAGCGGGGGGTATAGCAATCAGCCCCAGCATTTT.

The rearrangement joins TRBV19 to TRBJ2-1; D is undetermined. The CDR3 covers 14 residues. With 7 bases removed from V and 0 bases from J, the gap between germline ends came to 10 bases. Germline V gene lookup returns CDR1 LNHDA and CDR2 SQIVND (reference sequence). CDR3 DNA sequence: TGTGCCAGTAATCCCAGGAGCTCCTACAATGAGCAGTTCTTC. It yields the protein CASNPRSSYNEQFF.

This clonotype was found many times. The chain uses TRBV28 and TRBJ2-3; 16 bases are a match to TRBD2. Germline-derived CDR1 and CDR2 are MDHEN and SYDVKM. CDR3 length: 18 residues. Unmatched junction bases numbered 9, after V lost 5 bases and J lost 4 bases. CDR3 protein: CASSRSGLAGGSSDTQYF. The CDR3 DNA sequence: TGTGCCAGCAGTCGCTCGGGACTAGCGGGAGGGTCCTCAGATACGCAGTATTTT.

The CDR3 here is CASSFHGGAGNQETQYF. CDR3 nucleotide sequence: TGTGCCAGCAGCTTCCACGGAGGGGCAGGCAACCAAGAGACCCAGTACTTC. J is TRBJ2-5 and V is TRBV7-2; D might be TRBD2 (6 bases). Germline CDR1 is SGHTA and CDR2 is FQGNSA. V gave up 3 bases and J gave up 0 bases, with 17 bases separating them. The CDR3 runs to 17 residues.

The chain combines TRBV7-9 with TRBJ2-1; TRBD2 aligns across 12 bases. The CDR3 runs 17 residues. Trimming took 2 bases from V and 11 from J; bases not matched to a gene: 13. Germline CDR1 is SEHNR and CDR2 is FQNEAQ (reference sequence). The CDR3 loop reads CASSLPVTSGSPIKQFF. The CDR3 DNA follows: TGTGCCAGCAGCTTACCTGTGACTAGCGGGAGCCCAATTAAGCAGTTCTTC.

The sample holds many counts of this clonotype. A read error may produce the germline difference seen at one junction end. The chain couples TRBV7-8 to TRBJ2-5, with TRBD2 matching over 12 bases. The CDR3 contains 14 residues. The germline CDR1 and CDR2 sequences are SGHVS and FQNEAQ. CDR3 amino acids: CASSLRLAGELANF. The CDR3 DNA follows: TGTGCCAGCAGCTTGCGACTAGCGGGAGAACTAGCGAACTTC.

This clonotype showed up just a few times. This sequence joins TRBV18 and TRBJ1-4, with D hard to call. V dropped 3 bases and J dropped 4 bases, with 18 bases sitting between them. Germline V gene lookup returns CDR1 KGHSH and CDR2 LQKENI. The CDR3 totals 17 residues. CDR3 in DNA: TGTGCCAGCTCACCTTCGCCTTCATGGCTCCTTAATGAAAAACTGTTTTTT. Residues: CASSPSPSWLLNEKLFF.

This clonotype showed up many times. This sequence joins TRBV12-3 or TRBV12-4 and TRBJ1-1; possible D gene TRBD1, 5 bases. Trimming took off 5 bases at V and 5 bases at J, with 21 bases between the two ends. The CDR3 extends over 16 amino acids. The CDR3 DNA follows: TGTGCCAGCAGTCTTTATCCCACAGGCCGGGGGACTGAAGCTTTCTTT. This gives the protein CASSLYPTGRGTEAFF.

In this sample, this clonotype turned up a few times. CDR3 region: CASSLTAGKETQYF. CDR3 nucleotide sequence: TGTGCCAGCAGCCTAACCGCGGGAAAAGAGACCCAGTACTTC. The chain joins TRBV2 to TRBJ2-5; a possible D gene is TRBD2 (6 bases). CDR1 and CDR2 (germline): SNHLY, FYNNEI. This CDR3 region has 14 residues. V lost 6 bases and J lost 3, with 14 bases in between. Full variable domain (remainder filled in from reference TRBV2 and TRBJ2-5): EPEVTQTPSHQVTQMGQEVILRCVPISNHLYFYWYRQILGQKVEFLVSFYNNEISEKSEIFDDQFSVERPDGSNFTLKIRSTKLEDSAMYFCASSLTAGKETQYFGPGTRLLVL.

The chain uses TRBV11-2 and TRBJ1-6; the D is unclear. V dropped 2 bases and J dropped 9 bases, with 17 bases sitting between them. CDR3 length equals 16 residues. In germline, CDR1 is SGHAT, CDR2 FQNNGV. The CDR3 nucleotides read TGTGCCAGCAGCTTAATAATTGCGGCCATCGGTTCACCCCTCCACTTT. It specifies CASSLIIAAIGSPLHF.

This clonotype was seen many times. The V gene is TRBV5-6, the J gene TRBJ2-5; tentative D call: TRBD2 (6 bases). CDR1 and CDR2 from the germline V gene are SGHDT and YYEEEE. The germline V and J ends were trimmed by 2 bases and 2 bases, with 16 bases remaining between them. This CDR3 is 16 amino acids long. CDR3 coding DNA: TGTGCCAGCAGCTTTGTCGGGGGAATAGGGCAAGAGACCCAGTACTTC. Its translation is CASSFVGGIGQETQYF.

The chain recombines TRBV4-3 with TRBJ2-1; 12 positions agree with TRBD2. Per the germline V gene, CDR1 is LGHNA and CDR2 is YSLEER. Losses at the gene ends were 2 bases for V and 2 bases for J; bases not matched to a gene: 1. The CDR3 covers 16 residues. The chain's CDR3 is CASSQLAGGPYNEQFF. In DNA, the CDR3 is TGCGCCAGCAGCCAACTAGCGGGAGGGCCCTACAATGAGCAGTTCTTC.

Many counts were recorded for this clonotype. The chain links TRBV13 to TRBJ2-7; possible D gene TRBD2, 5 bases. Germline assignment: CDR1 PRHDT and CDR2 FYEKMQ (reference sequence). Trimming pared 2 bases from V and 1 base from J, leaving 12 bases between. The CDR3 has 15 residues. The CDR3 region has the DNA TGTGCCAGCAGCTTAAACTCGGACTGGTCCTACGAGCAGTACTTC. The encoded protein is CASSLNSDWSYEQYF.

The chain couples TRBV7-2 to TRBJ2-2; D is possibly TRBD2 (6 bases). The V gene lost 5 bases and the J gene lost 9 bases, with 19 bases spanning the gap. Germline V gene sequence: CDR1 SGHTA, CDR2 FQGNSA. CDR3 size: 15 residues. CDR3 residues: CASSIGGTGTRELFF. The CDR3 nucleotides are TGTGCCAGCAGCATTGGCGGGACCGGAACCCGGGAGCTGTTTTTT. Complete variable domain (other parts from reference TRBV7-2 and TRBJ2-2): GAGVSQSPSNKVTEKGKDVELRCDPISGHTALYWYRQSLGQGLEFLIYFQGNSAPDKSGLPSDRFSAERTGGSVSTLTIQRTQQEDSAVYLCASSIGGTGTRELFFGEGSRLTVL.

A few counts support this clonotype. The V and J genes are TRBV11-2 and TRBJ2-1; 7 nucleotides agree with TRBD2. Germline V CDR1 and CDR2: SGHAT, FQNNGV. The CDR3 extends over 18 amino acids. V lost 3 bases to trimming and J lost 0 bases; unmatched junction nucleotides: 11. The CDR3 nucleotides read TGTGCCAGCAGCTTCACCTACCGGGAGGCCATCTCCTACAATGAGCAGTTCTTC. Translating it yields CASSFTYREAISYNEQFF.

This clonotype showed up just a few times. The chain links TRBV20-1 to TRBJ2-4; D gene unclear. V shed 3 bases and J shed 9 bases, with 12 bases lying between them. The CDR3 sequence is 12 residues long. The germline V gene has CDR1 DFQATT and CDR2 SNEGSKA (reference sequence). The CDR3 DNA follows: TGCAGTGCTAGGTCTCAGGCGCGCATTCAGTACTTC. Its protein is CSARSQARIQYF.

This clonotype was counted at least ten times. V is TRBV6-1 and J is TRBJ2-2; 15 bases line up with TRBD2. V was clipped by 8 bases and J by 3 bases; unmatched bases: 7. Germline V gene lookup returns CDR1 MNHNS and CDR2 SASEGT. This CDR3 has 17 amino acids. The chain's CDR3 is CASVGLAGGPDTGELFF. Written as DNA, the CDR3 is TGTGCCAGCGTAGGACTAGCGGGAGGGCCGGACACCGGGGAGCTGTTTTTT.

This clonotype has more than one count but fewer than ten. V gene TRBV6-6 combines with J gene TRBJ2-1, with 10 bases identical to TRBD2. The germline gives CDR1 MNHNY, CDR2 SVGAGI (reference sequence). V lost 0 bases, J lost 7 bases, and 3 bases stayed unmatched. The CDR3 length is 15 residues. In DNA form, the CDR3 reads TGTGCCAGCAGTTACTCCAGCGGGAGGGGTAATGAGCAGTTCTTC. Translating gives CASSYSSGRGNEQFF.

On this clonotype: A much larger clone lies a single base off, so this may be a read error. The J gene is TRBJ2-5, the V gene TRBV27; 14 bases align to TRBD2. The junction had 9 bases not matched to a gene; V was cut back by 5 bases and J by 4 bases. Germline CDR1 and CDR2: MNHEY and SMNVEV (reference sequence). The CDR3 sequence is 17 residues long. The CDR3 is CASSESGLAGVRETQYF. The CDR3 DNA sequence: TGTGCCAGCAGTGAATCGGGACTAGCGGGAGTGAGAGAGACCCAGTACTTC.

This clonotype was detected ten times or more. This chain links TRBV6-2 or TRBV6-3 with TRBJ2-5; D unclear. Germline V gene sequence: CDR1 MNHEY, CDR2 SVGEGT. This CDR3 is built from 15 residues. Trimming left V 10 bases short and J 3 bases short, with 21 bases between. In nucleotides, the CDR3 is TGTGCCACCGCACCCCCGTTCAGTCCCGAAGAGACCCAGTACTTC. As protein: CATAPPFSPEETQYF.

This chain uses TRBV24-1 with TRBJ2-1; D possibly uses TRBD1 or TRBD2 (7 bases each). CDR3 length: 14 amino acids. The V end was cut by 7 bases, the J end by 5 bases, with 14 bases between. Germline loops: CDR1 KGHDR, CDR2 SFDVKD. Written as DNA, the CDR3 is TGTGCCACCAGGACAGGGAGGGGGGACAATGAGCAGTTCTTC. Translating it yields CATRTGRGDNEQFF.

This clonotype was counted at least ten times. This CDR3 reads CASSRSYNTEAFF. DNA of the CDR3: TGTGCCAGCAGCAGGAGTTATAACACTGAAGCTTTCTTT. The chain recombines TRBV7-2 with TRBJ1-1; no clear D. Per the germline V gene, CDR1 is SGHTA and CDR2 is FQGNSA. The V and J ends lost 5 bases and 2 bases respectively, with 9 bases between them. CDR3 length: 13 residues.